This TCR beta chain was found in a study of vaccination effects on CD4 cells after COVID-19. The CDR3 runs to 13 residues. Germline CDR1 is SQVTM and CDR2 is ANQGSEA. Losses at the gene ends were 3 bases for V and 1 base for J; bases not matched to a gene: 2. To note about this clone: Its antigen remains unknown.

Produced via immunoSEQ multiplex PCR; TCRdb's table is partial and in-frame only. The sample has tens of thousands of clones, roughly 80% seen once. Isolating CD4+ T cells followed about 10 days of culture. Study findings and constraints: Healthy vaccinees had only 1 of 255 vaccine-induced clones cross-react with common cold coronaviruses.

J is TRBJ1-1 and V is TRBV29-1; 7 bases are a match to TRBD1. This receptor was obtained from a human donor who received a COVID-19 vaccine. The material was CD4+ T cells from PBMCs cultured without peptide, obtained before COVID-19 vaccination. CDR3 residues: CSVDPGGNTEAFF. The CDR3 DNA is TGCAGCGTTGATCCAGGGGGGAACACTGAAGCTTTCTTT.